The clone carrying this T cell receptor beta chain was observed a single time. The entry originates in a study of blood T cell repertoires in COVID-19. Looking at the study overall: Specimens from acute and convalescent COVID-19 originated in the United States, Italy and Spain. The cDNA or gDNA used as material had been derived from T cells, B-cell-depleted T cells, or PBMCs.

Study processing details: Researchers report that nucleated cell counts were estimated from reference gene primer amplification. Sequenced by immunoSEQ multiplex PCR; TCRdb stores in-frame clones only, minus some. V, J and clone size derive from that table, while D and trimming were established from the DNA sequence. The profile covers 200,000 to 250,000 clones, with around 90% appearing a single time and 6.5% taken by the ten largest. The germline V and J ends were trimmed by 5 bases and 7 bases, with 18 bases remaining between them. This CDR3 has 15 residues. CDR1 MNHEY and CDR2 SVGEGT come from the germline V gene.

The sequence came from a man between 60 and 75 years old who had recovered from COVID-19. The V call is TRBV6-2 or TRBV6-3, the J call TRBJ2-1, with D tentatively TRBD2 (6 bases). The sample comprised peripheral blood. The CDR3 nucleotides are TGTGCCAGCAGTACCGTGGGGGGAGCTTCAAATGAGCAGTTCTTC. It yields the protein CASSTVGGASNEQFF.